One TCR beta chain is described in this entry. What it binds is unknown. The sample is drawn from a study of shared clonotypes between healthy human individuals. The data were produced by immunoSEQ multiplex PCR, yet TCRdb's version contains in-frame clones alone and is incomplete. The data show under 1,100,000 clones, with roughly 70% seen just once and roughly 1.5% held by the top ten. Donors were healthy HIV-negative adults without recent acute infections or vaccinations. CDR3 length: 17 amino acids. Germline V CDR1 and CDR2: KGHSH, LQKENI. Trimming took 3 bases from V and 0 from J; bases not matched to a gene: 10. Study-wide results and limits: The study found lower generation probabilities in non-shared clonotypes than in those shared by all four donors. Several donors held approximately 4.6% of naive CD4 clonotypes in common. Naive subsets generally exceeded memory subsets in estimated richness.

The source of this sequence is a man aged 18-30 years in good health. The sequencing sample was made of memory CD4+ T cells sorted from blood. Subset noted: CD45RA-negative fraction. V is TRBV18 and J is TRBJ1-1, with 7 bases matching TRBD1. CDR3 coding DNA: TGTGCCAGCTCACCCCTAGGGGCAGGGGGGATGAACACTGAAGCTTTCTTT. Translation gives CASSPLGAGGMNTEAFF.